The rows below give T cell receptor beta chains drawn from one sample of a study of T cells after yellow fever vaccination. From the 5' RACE reads, TCRdb called clonotypes with MiXCR, one entry per CDR3 protein. The sample lists around 350,000 distinct CDR3 sequences, 11% occurring once. Sequenced here: PBMCs, sampled on the day of the first yellow fever vaccination. These receptors were collected from a man aged 18 to 29 who received the YFV17D yellow fever vaccine. CDR3s include the opening cysteine and the closing phenylalanine or tryptophan. Fields, in order: J gene, clone size, D gene, V gene, CDR3 DNA, CDR3 protein. A D gene is named only where the DNA matches it firmly. Only part of the rows carry a size: once, few, many, or a class if the clone is expanded.

TRBJ1-1	-	TRBD1	TRBV29-1	TGCAGCGTTGACAGGGGGCTCGGGAACACTGAAGCTTTCTTT	CSVDRGLGNTEAFF
TRBJ1-2	-	-	TRBV5-4	TGTGCCAGCAGCTTGGCCCCGGGGGCCGTAAACTATGGCTACACCTTC	CASSLAPGAVNYGYTF
TRBJ1-1	many	TRBD1	TRBV12-3/TRBV12-4	TGTGCCAGCATTTCAGGGGGCGGGAGCACTGAAGCTTTCTTT	CASISGGGSTEAFF
TRBJ2-7	-	-	TRBV4-3	TGCGCCAGCAGCCAAGATAAGGCCGCGGGCGAGCAGTACTTC	CASSQDKAAGEQYF
TRBJ2-2	few	-	TRBV7-7	TGTGCTAGCAGCCGCAGTAGCACCGGGGAGCTGTTTTTT	CASSRSSTGELFF
TRBJ2-3	few	TRBD2	TRBV7-2	TGTGCCAGCAGCTTATTTGGGGGCGGGGGGGCTGCAGATACGCAGTATTTT	CASSLFGGGGAADTQYF
TRBJ1-4	few	-	TRBV5-1	TGCGCCAGCGCCGCCGACAGGGAAAAACTGTTTTTT	CASAADREKLFF
TRBJ2-7	few	-	TRBV29-1	TGCAGCGTTGAAGATAAGGGGGACGAGCAGTACTTC	CSVEDKGDEQYF
TRBJ2-2	many	-	TRBV6-1	TGTGCCAGCAGTCCCCCCCCAGGGTTTGCCGGGGAGCTGTTTTTT	CASSPPPGFAGELFF
TRBJ2-1	few	-	TRBV5-1	TGCGCCAGCAGCTTGGGGACCCTTTACAATGAGCAGTTCTTC	CASSLGTLYNEQFF
TRBJ2-2	-	-	TRBV7-6	TGTGCCAGCCTCTGGGGGGAGCTGTTTTTT	CASLWGELFF
TRBJ2-3	few	-	TRBV11-3	TGTGCCAGCAGCTCCAGTAATACGCAGTATTTT	CASSSSNTQYF